What follows are 7 T cell receptor beta chains derived from one specimen sequenced in a study of beta chain features in type 1 diabetes. The authors reverse transcribed all of the isolated RNA, so sequencing captured expressed TCRB transcripts. The method was immunoSEQ multiplex PCR; TCRdb's version includes in-frame clones alone and lacks a portion of them. This sample yields about 620,000 clones, of which around 15% are seen a single time; roughly 0.098% belongs to the top ten. Sequenced material: naive CD4+ T cells from blood. These receptors were obtained from a man aged 18 to 29 in good health.

The chain combines TRBV5-4 with TRBJ1-3; no firm D call. CDR1 is SGHNT, CDR2 YYREEE, per germline (reference sequence). Between the trimmed V and J ends, which lost 0 bases and 2 bases, there was a span of 12 bases. The CDR3 sequence is 16 residues long. This CDR3 reads CASSLEPGRAGNTIYF. CDR3 sequence (DNA): TGTGCCAGCAGCTTGGAACCGGGAAGGGCTGGAAACACCATATATTTT.

The chain couples TRBV7-3 to TRBJ2-3; D unresolved. This CDR3 is 14 amino acids long. The V end was cut by 6 bases, the J end by 6 bases, with 16 bases between. In germline, CDR1 is SGHTA, CDR2 FQGTGA. CDR3 residues: CASRPHSLSDTQYF. The CDR3 DNA is TGTGCCAGCAGGCCTCACTCCCTCTCGGATACGCAGTATTTT.

This clone was seen only a few times. The rearrangement links TRBV30 to TRBJ1-2; TRBD1 matches 7 bases. Germline V CDR1 and CDR2: GTSNPN, SVGIG (reference sequence). The junction had 10 bases not matched to a gene; V was cut back by 4 bases and J by 8 bases. The CDR3 consists of 13 residues. The CDR3 nucleotides are TGTGCCTGGACCTCGACAGGGAGCCGGGGCTACACCTTC. Translated: CAWTSTGSRGYTF.

The V and J genes are TRBV4-2 and TRBJ2-2; tentative D call: TRBD2 (5 bases). The ends were cut back, 4 bases at V and 6 bases at J, with 15 bases in the middle. The CDR3 covers 15 residues. The germline V gene encodes CDR1 LGHNA and CDR2 YNFKEQ. CDR3 in DNA: TGTGCCAGCAGCCGTCGACTGGGCGGGTCCGGGGAGCTGTTTTTT. Translated: CASSRRLGGSGELFF.

The CDR3, as DNA: TGCGCCAGCAGCCTGATATTAGACGGTGCAGAGACCCAGTACTTC. This sequence encodes CASSLILDGAETQYF. The chain carries TRBV5-1 and TRBJ2-5, with no clear D. V dropped 4 bases and J dropped 4 bases, with 17 bases sitting between them. Per germline, CDR1 SGHRS and CDR2 YFSETQ. The CDR3 contains 15 residues. The whole variable domain, remainder taken from reference TRBV5-1 and TRBJ2-5, is KAGVTQTPRYLIKTRGQQVTLSCSPISGHRSVSWYQQTPGQGLQFLFEYFSETQRNKGNFPGRFSGRQFSNSRSEMNVSTLELGDSALYLCASSLILDGAETQYFGPGTRLLVL.

Only a few counts were recorded for this clone. The same CDR3 can be traced to other DNA sequences in this sample. The V gene is TRBV5-1, the J gene TRBJ2-3; maybe TRBD2 (5 bases). There are 13 residues in the CDR3. V lost 6 bases and J lost 6, with 14 bases in between. The germline gives CDR1 SGHRS, CDR2 YFSETQ. CDR3 coding DNA: TGCGCCAGCACCTTACTAGGAACGGATACGCAGTATTTT. Residues: CASTLLGTDTQYF.

The J gene is TRBJ2-1, the V gene TRBV7-9, with D hard to call. The CDR3 loop spans 15 amino acids. Germline V CDR1 and CDR2: SEHNR, FQNEAQ (reference sequence). V dropped 2 bases and J dropped 9 bases, with 17 bases sitting between them. CDR3 sequence: CASSLSRDSVVEQFF. The DNA for the CDR3 is TGTGCCAGCAGCTTAAGTCGAGACTCCGTGGTTGAGCAGTTCTTC.